This section outlines one TCR beta chain sequence together with its context. Its target is unknown. This entry belongs to a study of T cells in localized non-small cell lung cancer. Study-wide findings and caveats: Uninvolved neighboring lung showed the greatest T cell clonality, exceeding tumor. The appearance of a median approximately 60 of the top 100 tumor clones was seen in adjacent lung.

Sequencing used immunoSEQ multiplex PCR; TCRdb keeps in-frame clones, though not all of them. This table has about 33,000 clones, roughly 90% appearing once. Sequences were derived from peripheral blood, sampled before any cancer treatment. The source of this sequence is a man aged 40 to 70 with stage I lung adenocarcinoma.

This chain's CDR3 is CAWSVRGAGRYGYTF. The CDR3 region has the DNA TGTGCCTGGAGTGTACGGGGGGCGGGTCGGTATGGCTACACCTTC. The rearrangement links TRBV30 to TRBJ1-2; D may be TRBD1 (6 bases). V was clipped by 0 bases and J by 5 bases, with 16 bases between them. CDR1 is GTSNPN, CDR2 SVGIG, per germline (reference sequence). CDR3 size: 15 residues.